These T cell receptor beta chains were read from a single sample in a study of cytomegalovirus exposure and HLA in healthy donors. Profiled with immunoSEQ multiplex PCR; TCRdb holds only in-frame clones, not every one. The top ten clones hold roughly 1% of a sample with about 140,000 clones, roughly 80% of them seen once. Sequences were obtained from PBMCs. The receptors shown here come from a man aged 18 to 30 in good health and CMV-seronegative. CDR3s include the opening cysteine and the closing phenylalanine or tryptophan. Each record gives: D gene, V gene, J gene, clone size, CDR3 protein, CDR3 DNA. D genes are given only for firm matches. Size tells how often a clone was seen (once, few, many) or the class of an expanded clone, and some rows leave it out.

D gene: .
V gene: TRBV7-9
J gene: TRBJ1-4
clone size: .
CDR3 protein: CASSLGARSNEKLFF
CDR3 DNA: TGTGCCAGCAGCTTAGGGGCCAGATCTAATGAAAAACTGTTTTTT

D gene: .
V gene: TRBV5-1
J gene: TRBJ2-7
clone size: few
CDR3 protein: CASSLEWQVSYEQYF
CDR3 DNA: TGCGCCAGCAGCTTGGAGTGGCAAGTCTCCTACGAGCAGTACTTC

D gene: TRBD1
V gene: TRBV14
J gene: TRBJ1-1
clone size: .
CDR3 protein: CASSQRTGMNTEAFF
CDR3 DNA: TGTGCCAGCAGCCAGAGGACAGGAATGAACACTGAAGCTTTCTTT

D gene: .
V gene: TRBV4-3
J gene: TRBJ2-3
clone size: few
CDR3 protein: CASRQRPGQDITDTQYF
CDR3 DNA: TGCGCCAGCAGACAAAGGCCGGGACAAGACATCACAGATACGCAGTATTTT

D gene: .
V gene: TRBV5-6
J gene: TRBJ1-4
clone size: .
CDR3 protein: CASSSGQGSNEKLFF
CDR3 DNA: TGTGCCAGCAGCAGTGGCCAGGGATCAAATGAAAAACTGTTTTTT

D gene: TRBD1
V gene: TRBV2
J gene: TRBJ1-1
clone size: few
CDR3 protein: CASSGGGGPTEAFF
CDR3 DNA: TGTGCCAGCAGCGGTGGAGGGGGCCCCACTGAAGCTTTCTTT

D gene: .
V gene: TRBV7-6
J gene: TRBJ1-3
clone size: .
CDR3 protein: CASSSPSGGNTIYF
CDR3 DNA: TGTGCCAGCAGCTCCCCTTCGGGAGGAAACACCATATATTTT

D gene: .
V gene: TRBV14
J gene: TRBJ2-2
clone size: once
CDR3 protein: CASSPRPGVNTGELFF
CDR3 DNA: TGTGCCAGCAGTCCGAGGCCAGGGGTGAACACCGGGGAGCTGTTTTTT

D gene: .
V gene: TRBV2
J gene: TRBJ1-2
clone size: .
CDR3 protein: CASSVRPNYSNYGYTF
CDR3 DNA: TGTGCCAGCAGTGTTAGGCCAAACTATTCTAACTATGGCTACACCTTC

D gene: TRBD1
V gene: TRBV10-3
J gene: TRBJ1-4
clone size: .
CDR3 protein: CAISDRTGSNEKLFF
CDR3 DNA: TGTGCCATCAGTGATAGGACAGGGTCTAATGAAAAACTGTTTTTT

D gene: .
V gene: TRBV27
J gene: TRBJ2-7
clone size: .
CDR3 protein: CASKRAGVHEQYF
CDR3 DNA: TGTGCCAGCAAAAGAGCAGGGGTCCACGAGCAGTACTTC

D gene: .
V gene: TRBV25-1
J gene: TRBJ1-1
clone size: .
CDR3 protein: CATSRVGEAFF
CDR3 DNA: TGTGCCACGTCCAGGGTTGGGGAAGCTTTCTTT

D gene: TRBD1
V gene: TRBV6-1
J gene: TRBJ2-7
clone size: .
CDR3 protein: CASSDNRGDEQYF
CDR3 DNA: TGTGCCAGCAGTGATAACAGGGGGGACGAGCAGTACTTC

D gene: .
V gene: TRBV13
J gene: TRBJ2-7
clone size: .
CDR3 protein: CASTPGGSRGLYEQYF
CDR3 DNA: TGTGCCAGCACCCCCGGCGGGAGTAGGGGGTTATACGAGCAGTACTTC

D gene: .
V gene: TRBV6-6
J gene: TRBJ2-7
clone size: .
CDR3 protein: CASSYPQGLHEQYF
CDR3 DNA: TGTGCCAGCAGTTACCCGCAGGGGTTACACGAGCAGTACTTC

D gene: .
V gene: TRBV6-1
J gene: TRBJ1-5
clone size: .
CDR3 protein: CASRPSTGFSQPQHF
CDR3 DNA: TGTGCCAGCCGACCATCCACAGGGTTCAGTCAGCCCCAGCATTTT

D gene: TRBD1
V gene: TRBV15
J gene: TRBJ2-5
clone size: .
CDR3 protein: CATSGKTGDRETQYF
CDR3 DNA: TGTGCCACCAGCGGAAAAACAGGGGATCGAGAGACCCAGTACTTC

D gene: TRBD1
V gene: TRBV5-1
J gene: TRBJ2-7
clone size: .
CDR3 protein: CASSPGQVDEQYF
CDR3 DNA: TGCGCCAGCAGCCCGGGACAGGTCGACGAGCAGTACTTC

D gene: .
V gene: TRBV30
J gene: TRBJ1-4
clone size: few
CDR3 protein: CAWSTGIAEKLFF
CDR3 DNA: TGTGCCTGGAGTACGGGGATAGCTGAAAAACTGTTTTTT

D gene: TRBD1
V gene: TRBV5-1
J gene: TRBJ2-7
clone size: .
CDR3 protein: CASTGQGYEQYF
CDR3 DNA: TGCGCCAGCACGGGACAGGGGTACGAGCAGTACTTC

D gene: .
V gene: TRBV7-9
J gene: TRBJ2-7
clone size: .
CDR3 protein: CSSSPAASPKIYEQYF
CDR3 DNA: TGTTCCAGCAGCCCAGCGGCTAGCCCGAAAATTTACGAGCAGTACTTC

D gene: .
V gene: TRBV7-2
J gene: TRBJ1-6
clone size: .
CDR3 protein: CASSLATASPLHF
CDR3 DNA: TGTGCCAGCAGCTTAGCGACTGCTTCACCCCTCCACTTT

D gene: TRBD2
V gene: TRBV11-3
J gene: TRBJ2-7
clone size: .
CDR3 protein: CASSETSGGQGGEQYF
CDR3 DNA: TGTGCCAGCAGCGAAACTAGCGGGGGGCAAGGAGGCGAGCAGTACTTC

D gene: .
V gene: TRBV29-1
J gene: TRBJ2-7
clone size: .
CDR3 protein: CSVGPGLTYEQYF
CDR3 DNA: TGCAGCGTTGGACCTGGACTGACCTACGAGCAGTACTTC